These T cell receptor beta chains were read from a single sample in a study of blood T cell dynamics during melanoma immunotherapy. Libraries were prepared by immunoSEQ multiplex PCR; TCRdb keeps only in-frame clonotypes and omits some of them. The repertoire holds about 12,000 clones, with more than 75% as singletons. Sequenced material: blood, taken from a patient treated with checkpoint blockade. These receptors all stem from a human donor with melanoma. CDR3s include the opening cysteine and the closing phenylalanine or tryptophan. D genes are given only for firm matches. Clone size is given for some rows only: seen once, a few or many times, or a class if the clone is expanded.

V gene	clone size	D gene	J gene	CDR3 DNA	CDR3 protein
TRBV25-1	NA	NA	TRBJ1-3	TGTGCCAGCAGTGACCGGGACGGAGACTCTGGAAACACCATATATTTT	CASSDRDGDSGNTIYF
TRBV4-1	NA	NA	TRBJ1-1	TGCGCCAGCAGCCGGCGAGAGTTGGAGACTGAAGCTTTCTTT	CASSRRELETEAFF
TRBV6-5	once	NA	TRBJ2-3	TGTGCCAGCAGTACCCCAGGGACAGATACGCAGTATTTT	CASSTPGTDTQYF
TRBV18	NA	NA	TRBJ1-1	TGTGCCAGCTCATCACAGACAGCATCAAACACTGAAGCTTTCTTT	CASSSQTASNTEAFF
TRBV25-1	few	TRBD2	TRBJ2-1	TGTGCCAGCAGTGAATCGGGGGGAGGTAGAAATGAGCAGTTCTTC	CASSESGGGRNEQFF
TRBV7-9	NA	TRBD1	TRBJ1-2	TGTGCCAGCAGCTTTGGGACAGGGATTTATGGCTACACCTTC	CASSFGTGIYGYTF
TRBV6-5	NA	NA	TRBJ1-4	TGTGCCAGCAGTACCTCTAGGCGTCGCGAAAAACTGTTTTTT	CASSTSRRREKLFF
TRBV5-1	NA	TRBD2	TRBJ2-7	TGCGCCAGCAGCAACCCGGGGGGGGACTACGAGCAGTACTTC	CASSNPGGDYEQYF
TRBV4-1	NA	NA	TRBJ1-1	TGCGCCAGCAGCCAAGATGGGATGTTGAACACTGAAGCTTTCTTT	CASSQDGMLNTEAFF
TRBV27	NA	NA	TRBJ1-1	TGTGCCAGCAGTTTAGGGGGGAACACTGAAGCTTTCTTT	CASSLGGNTEAFF
TRBV2	NA	NA	TRBJ1-2	TGTGCCAGCGATGTGAAGTCTTACTGGTCGAAGGGCTACACCTTC	CASDVKSYWSKGYTF
TRBV2	NA	TRBD1	TRBJ2-1	TGTGCCAGCAGCCAGGGGGCCTCCTACAATGAGCAGTTCTTC	CASSQGASYNEQFF
TRBV28	NA	NA	TRBJ2-7	TGTGCCAGCACTAATCCGAGGCTGGGGAACTACGAGCAGTACTTC	CASTNPRLGNYEQYF
TRBV7-9	NA	TRBD2	TRBJ2-3	TGTGCCAGCGTAGCGGGGAGCACAGATACGCAGTATTTT	CASVAGSTDTQYF
TRBV28	once	NA	TRBJ1-3	TGTGCCAGCAGTTTATTAAGAAACACCATATATTTT	CASSLLRNTIYF
TRBV5-1	NA	NA	TRBJ1-4	TGCGCCAGCAGCGCCCGGACAGAAAATAATGAAAAACTGTTTTTT	CASSARTENNEKLFF
TRBV19	NA	NA	TRBJ2-1	TGTGCCAGTAGTTGGAACGGGCCCTACAATGAGCAGTTCTTC	CASSWNGPYNEQFF
TRBV6-6	NA	NA	TRBJ1-6	TGTGCCAGCAGTTACTCGGGGCGTTATTCACCCCTCCACTTT	CASSYSGRYSPLHF
TRBV5-1	NA	NA	TRBJ2-1	TGCGCCAGCAGCGCCCTCCTGGGGCTAGGAGGCTACAATGAGCAGTTCTTC	CASSALLGLGGYNEQFF
TRBV6-5	few	NA	TRBJ1-2	TGTGCCAGCAGTCCAAGGGATGCGGGGGGCTACACCTTC	CASSPRDAGGYTF
TRBV5-8	NA	NA	TRBJ2-1	TGTGCCAGCAGCTACGGTACTAGCTCCTACAATGAGCAGTTCTTC	CASSYGTSSYNEQFF
TRBV5-4	NA	NA	TRBJ1-2	TGTGCCAGCAGCCAGAGGATAAACTATGGCTACACCTTC	CASSQRINYGYTF